The 2 T cell receptor beta chains presented below share a single source sample, sequenced in a study of blood T cells in healthy people across ages. PCR was performed a second time for about 7 to 12 cycles using a sample-barcoded 5' primer and a J-beta primer mix. Via MiXCR, TCRdb re-called the 5' RACE reads, giving one row per CDR3 protein. This sample has hundreds of thousands of distinct CDR3 sequences, with approximately 29% found just once. Sequenced input: blood. The source of these receptors is a woman older than 75 in good health.

Remarks on this clonotype: A junction end diverges from the germline sequence, so it may reflect a read error. The V gene is TRBV3-1, the J gene TRBJ2-3; D might be TRBD1 or TRBD2, each matching 5 bases. Looked up from germline, CDR1 is LGHDT and CDR2 is YNNKEL (reference sequence). The CDR3 covers 12 residues. CDR3 in DNA: TGTACCAGCAGCCAGGGAGCCGGGACGCAGTATTTT. It is translated as CTSSQGAGTQYF.

V usage is TRBV2 and J usage is TRBJ2-7; 8 nucleotides match TRBD2. V shed 4 bases and J 3 bases; nucleotides not matched to a gene: 8. The CDR3 sequence is 15 residues long. CDR1 and CDR2 (germline): SNHLY, FYNNEI. In DNA form, the CDR3 reads TGTGCCAGCAGTGCGAAACTAGCGGCACACTACGAGCAGTACTTC. Protein sequence: CASSAKLAAHYEQYF.